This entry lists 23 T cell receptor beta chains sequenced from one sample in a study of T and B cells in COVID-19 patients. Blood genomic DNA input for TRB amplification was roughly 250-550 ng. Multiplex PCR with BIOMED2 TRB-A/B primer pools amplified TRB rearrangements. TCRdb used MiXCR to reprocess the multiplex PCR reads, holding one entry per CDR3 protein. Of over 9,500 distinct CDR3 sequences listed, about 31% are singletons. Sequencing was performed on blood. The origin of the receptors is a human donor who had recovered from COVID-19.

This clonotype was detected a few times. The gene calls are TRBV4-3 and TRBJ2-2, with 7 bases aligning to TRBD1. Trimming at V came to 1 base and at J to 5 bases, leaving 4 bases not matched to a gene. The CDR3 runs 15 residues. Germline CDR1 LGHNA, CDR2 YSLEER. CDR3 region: CASSQGDRVTGELFF. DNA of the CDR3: TGCGCCAGCAGCCAAGGGGACAGAGTGACCGGGGAGCTGTTTTTT.

CDR3 in DNA: TGTGCCAGCTCACCAACCTCTGGGACCGATCAGCCCCAGCATTTT. Protein product: CASSPTSGTDQPQHF. The chain uses TRBV18 and TRBJ1-5, with D tentatively TRBD1 (5 bases). Germline assignment: CDR1 KGHSH and CDR2 LQKENI. The CDR3 consists of 15 residues. V was cut by 2 bases and J by 5 bases, with 13 bases left in between.

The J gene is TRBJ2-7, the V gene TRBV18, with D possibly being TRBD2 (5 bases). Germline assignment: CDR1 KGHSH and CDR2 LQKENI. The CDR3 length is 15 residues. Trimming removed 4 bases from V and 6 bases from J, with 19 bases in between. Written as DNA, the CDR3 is TGTGCCAGCTCACTTCTTTCCCGGCGGGCGTCCGAGCAGTACTTC. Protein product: CASSLLSRRASEQYF.

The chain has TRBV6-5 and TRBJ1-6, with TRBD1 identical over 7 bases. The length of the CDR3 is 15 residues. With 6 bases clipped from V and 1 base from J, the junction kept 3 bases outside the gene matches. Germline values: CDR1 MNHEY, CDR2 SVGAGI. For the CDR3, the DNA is TGTGCCAGCAGGGGGGGACAGTCCTATAATTCACCCCTCCACTTT. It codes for CASRGGQSYNSPLHF.

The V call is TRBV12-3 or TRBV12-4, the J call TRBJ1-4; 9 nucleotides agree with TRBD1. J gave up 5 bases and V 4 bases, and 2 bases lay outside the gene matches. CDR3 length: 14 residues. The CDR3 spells CASSSGQGNEKLFF. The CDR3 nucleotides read TGTGCCAGCAGTTCGGGACAGGGCAATGAAAAACTGTTTTTT.

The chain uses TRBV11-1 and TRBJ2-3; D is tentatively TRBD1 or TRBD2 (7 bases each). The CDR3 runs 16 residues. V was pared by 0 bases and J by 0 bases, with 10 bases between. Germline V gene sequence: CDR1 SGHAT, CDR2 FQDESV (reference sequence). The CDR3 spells CASSLARGGSTDTQYF. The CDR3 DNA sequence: TGTGCCAGCAGCTTAGCCAGGGGGGGGAGCACAGATACGCAGTATTTT.

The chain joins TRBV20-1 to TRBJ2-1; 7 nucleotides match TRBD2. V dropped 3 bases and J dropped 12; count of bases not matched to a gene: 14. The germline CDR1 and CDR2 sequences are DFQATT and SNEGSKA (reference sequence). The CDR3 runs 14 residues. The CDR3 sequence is CSASLGLRLGGQFF. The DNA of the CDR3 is TGCAGTGCTAGTTTGGGACTACGATTGGGGGGGCAGTTCTTC.

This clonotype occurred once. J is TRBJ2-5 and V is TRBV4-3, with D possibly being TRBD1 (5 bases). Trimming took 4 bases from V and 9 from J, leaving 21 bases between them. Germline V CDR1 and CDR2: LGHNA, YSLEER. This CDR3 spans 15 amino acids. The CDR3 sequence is CASSRITGAGGPQYF. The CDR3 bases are TGCGCCAGCAGCCGCATTACTGGGGCAGGCGGCCCCCAGTACTTC.

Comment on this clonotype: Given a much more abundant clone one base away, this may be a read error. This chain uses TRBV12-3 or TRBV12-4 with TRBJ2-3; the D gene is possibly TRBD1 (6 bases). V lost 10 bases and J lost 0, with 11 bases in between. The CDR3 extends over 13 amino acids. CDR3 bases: TGTGCCAACACCGGACAGAGCACAGATACGCAGTATTTT. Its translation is CANTGQSTDTQYF.

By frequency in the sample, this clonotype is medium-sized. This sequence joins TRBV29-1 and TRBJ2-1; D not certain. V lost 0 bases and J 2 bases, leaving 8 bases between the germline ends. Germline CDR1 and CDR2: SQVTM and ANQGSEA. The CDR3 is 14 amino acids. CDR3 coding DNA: TGCAGCGTTGAAGACCGACTTACCTACAATGAGCAGTTCTTC. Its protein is CSVEDRLTYNEQFF.

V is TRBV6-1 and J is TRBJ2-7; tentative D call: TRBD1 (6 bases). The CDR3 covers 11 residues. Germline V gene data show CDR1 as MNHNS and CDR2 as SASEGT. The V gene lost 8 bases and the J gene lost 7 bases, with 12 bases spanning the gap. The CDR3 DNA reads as TGTGCCAGCTACAGGGTCGGGGAGCAGTACTTC. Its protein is CASYRVGEQYF.

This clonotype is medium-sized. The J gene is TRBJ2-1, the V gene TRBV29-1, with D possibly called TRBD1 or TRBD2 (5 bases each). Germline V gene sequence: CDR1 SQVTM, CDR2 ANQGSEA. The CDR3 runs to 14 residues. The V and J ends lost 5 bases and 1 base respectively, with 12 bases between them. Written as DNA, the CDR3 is TGCAGCGTTCGGGACCCCGCTTCCTACAATGAGCAGTTCTTC. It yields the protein CSVRDPASYNEQFF.

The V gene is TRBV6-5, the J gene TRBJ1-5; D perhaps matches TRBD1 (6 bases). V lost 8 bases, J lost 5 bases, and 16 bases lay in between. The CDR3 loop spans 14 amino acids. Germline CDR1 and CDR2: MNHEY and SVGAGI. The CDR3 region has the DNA TGTGCCAGCCGGGGGCAGGGAAAACATCAGCCCCAGCATTTT. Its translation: CASRGQGKHQPQHF.

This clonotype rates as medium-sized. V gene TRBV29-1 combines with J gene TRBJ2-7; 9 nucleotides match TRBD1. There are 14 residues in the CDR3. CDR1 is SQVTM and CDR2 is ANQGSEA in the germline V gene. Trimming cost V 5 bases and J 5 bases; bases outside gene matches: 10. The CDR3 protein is CSVPTGGGFHEQYF. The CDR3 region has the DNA TGCAGCGTTCCAACAGGGGGCGGGTTCCACGAGCAGTACTTC.

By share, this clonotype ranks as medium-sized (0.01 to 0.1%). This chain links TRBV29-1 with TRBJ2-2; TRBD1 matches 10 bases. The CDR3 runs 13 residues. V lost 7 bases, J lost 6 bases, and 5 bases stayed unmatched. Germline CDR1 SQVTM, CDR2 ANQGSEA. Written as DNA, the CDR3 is TGCAGCGCTACCGACAGGGGGCCCGGGGAGCTGTTTTTT. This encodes CSATDRGPGELFF.

DNA for the CDR3: TGTGCCAGCAGGCCCGGACTAGCGGGAGGGCTGGTTTTCTACGAGCAGTACTTC. It translates to CASRPGLAGGLVFYEQYF. The chain couples TRBV6-8 to TRBJ2-7; 15 bases are a match to TRBD2. V dropped 6 bases and J dropped 3; count of bases not matched to a gene: 12. The germline gives CDR1 MNHGY, CDR2 SAAAGT. The CDR3 covers 18 residues.

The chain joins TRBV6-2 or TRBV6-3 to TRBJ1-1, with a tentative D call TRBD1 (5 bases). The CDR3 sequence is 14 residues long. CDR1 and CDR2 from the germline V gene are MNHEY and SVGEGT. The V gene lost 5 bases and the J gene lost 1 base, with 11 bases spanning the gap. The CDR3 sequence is CASSPGAKNTEAFF. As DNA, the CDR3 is TGTGCCAGCAGTCCCGGGGCAAAGAACACTGAAGCTTTCTTT.

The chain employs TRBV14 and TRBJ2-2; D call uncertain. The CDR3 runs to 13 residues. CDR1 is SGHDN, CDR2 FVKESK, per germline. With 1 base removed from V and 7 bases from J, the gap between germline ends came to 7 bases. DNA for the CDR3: TGTGCCAGCAGCCAAGGGCCGAACGGGGAGCTGTTTTTT. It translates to CASSQGPNGELFF.

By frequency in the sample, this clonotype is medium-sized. CDR3 DNA: TGTGCCAGCAGCTTCCAAGCTGCCAATGAGCAGTTCTTC. As protein: CASSFQAANEQFF. The rearrangement uses TRBV5-5 and TRBJ2-1; no clear D gene. Trimming pared 2 bases from V and 6 bases from J, leaving 9 bases between. The CDR3 contains 13 residues. Germline lookup yields CDR1 SGHKS and CDR2 YYEKEE (reference sequence).

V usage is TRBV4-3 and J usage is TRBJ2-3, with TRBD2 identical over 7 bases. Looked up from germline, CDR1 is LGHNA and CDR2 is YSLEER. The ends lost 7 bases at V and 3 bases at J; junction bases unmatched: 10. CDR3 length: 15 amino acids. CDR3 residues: CASTPSTSLTDTQYF. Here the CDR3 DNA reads TGCGCCAGCACCCCGTCGACTAGCCTGACAGATACGCAGTATTTT.

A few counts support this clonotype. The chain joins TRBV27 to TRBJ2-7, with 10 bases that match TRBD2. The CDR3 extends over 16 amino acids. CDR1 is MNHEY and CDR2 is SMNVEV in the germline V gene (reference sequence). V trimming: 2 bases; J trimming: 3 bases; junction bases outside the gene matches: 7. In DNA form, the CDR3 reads TGTGCCAGCAGTTTAAAACGACCTAGCGGGGGCTACGAGCAGTACTTC. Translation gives CASSLKRPSGGYEQYF.

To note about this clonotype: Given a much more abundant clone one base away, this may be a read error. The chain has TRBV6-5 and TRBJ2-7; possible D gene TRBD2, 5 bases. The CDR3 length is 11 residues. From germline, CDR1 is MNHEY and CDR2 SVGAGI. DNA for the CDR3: TGTGCCAGCAGAGAGGGTTACGAGCAGCACTTC. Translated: CASREGYEQHF.

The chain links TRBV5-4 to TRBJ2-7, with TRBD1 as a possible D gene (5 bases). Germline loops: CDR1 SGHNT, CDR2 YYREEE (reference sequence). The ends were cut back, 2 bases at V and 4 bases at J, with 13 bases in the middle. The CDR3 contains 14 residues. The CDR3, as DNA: TGTGCCAGCAGCTTACACCCACAGGCTTACGAGCAGTACGTC. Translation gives CASSLHPQAYEQYV.